The 23 T cell receptor beta chains reported below all come from one sample, sequenced in a study of graft-versus-host responses after intestinal transplantation. Measured with immunoSEQ multiplex PCR; TCRdb has only the in-frame clones, and not every one. The sample has more than 20,000 clones; about 92% are singletons. The sequencing used PBMCs, collected roughly 270 days after intestinal transplant. These receptors were collected from a human patient who received an intestinal transplant, so some T cells may come from the graft donor.

This chain connects TRBV11-2 to TRBJ2-7, with 9 bases fitting TRBD1. J gave up 4 bases and V 4 bases, and 8 bases lay outside the gene matches. Germline V CDR1 and CDR2: SGHAT, FQNNGV. The length of the CDR3 is 15 residues. CDR3 sequence reads: CASSSKDRGTYEQYF. Written as DNA, the CDR3 is TGTGCCAGCAGCTCCAAGGACAGGGGAACATACGAGCAGTACTTC.

This chain connects TRBV5-1 to TRBJ2-7; 10 bases line up with TRBD2. The CDR3 covers 14 residues. The V and J ends lost 0 bases and 7 bases, in that order; junction bases with no gene match: 4. The V gene's germline CDR1 is SGHRS and CDR2 YFSETQ. CDR3 sequence reads: CASSLVAGGLEQYF. The CDR3 DNA reads as TGCGCCAGCAGCTTGGTAGCGGGGGGTCTGGAGCAGTACTTC.

This rearrangement joins TRBV7-2 to TRBJ2-3; D uncertain. Trimming took 7 bases from V and 6 from J, leaving 14 bases between them. This CDR3 is built from 13 residues. The germline CDR1 and CDR2 sequences are SGHTA and FQGNSA. The CDR3 protein is CASTFYIGDTQYF. CDR3 sequence (DNA): TGTGCCAGCACTTTTTACATAGGGGATACGCAGTATTTT.

The chain joins TRBV7-8 to TRBJ2-2; no definite D call. The length of the CDR3 is 13 residues. Trimming shortened V by 2 bases and J by 7 bases, and 8 bases separated the two germline ends. The germline gives CDR1 SGHVS, CDR2 FQNEAQ. In nucleotides, the CDR3 is TGTGCCAGCAGCTTACCCCCAGACGGGGAGCTGTTTTTT. Its translation is CASSLPPDGELFF. The full variable domain, rest sourced from reference TRBV7-8 and TRBJ2-2, is GAGVSQSPRYKVAKRGQDVALRCDPISGHVSLFWYQQALGQGPEFLTYFQNEAQLDKSGLPSDRFFAERPEGSVSTLKIQRTQQEDSAVYLCASSLPPDGELFFGEGSRLTVL.

The V call is TRBV4-1, the J call TRBJ2-7; tentative D call: TRBD1 (5 bases). The length of the CDR3 is 13 residues. V dropped 3 bases and J dropped 0 bases, with 6 bases sitting between them. The germline V gene has CDR1 MGHRA and CDR2 YSYEKL. CDR3 sequence (DNA): TGCGCCAGCAGCCATGACAGCTCCTACGAGCAGTACTTC. It codes for CASSHDSSYEQYF.

J is TRBJ2-7 and V is TRBV5-1; D is uncertain. This CDR3 is built from 16 residues. Germline CDR1 SGHRS, CDR2 YFSETQ. The germline V and J ends were trimmed by 3 bases and 0 bases, with 16 bases remaining between them. CDR3 amino acids: CASSWAEIGSSYEQYF. CDR3 sequence (DNA): TGCGCCAGCAGCTGGGCCGAGATTGGAAGCTCCTACGAGCAGTACTTC.

This chain joins TRBV4-1 and TRBJ2-3; TRBD2 agrees at 10 bases. The CDR3 totals 17 residues. J was trimmed by 1 base and V by 3 bases; bases with no gene match: 7. Germline CDR1 MGHRA, CDR2 YSYEKL. The CDR3 protein is CASSHLLAGDGTDTQYF. CDR3 bases: TGCGCCAGCAGCCACCTCCTAGCGGGAGATGGCACAGATACGCAGTATTTT.

The chain links TRBV6-4 to TRBJ2-1, with D perhaps matching TRBD1 (7 bases). V lost 5 bases and J 0 bases, leaving 23 bases between the germline ends. Germline lookup yields CDR1 MRHNA and CDR2 SNTAGT. The CDR3 is 19 amino acids. DNA of the CDR3: TGTGCCAGCAGTCCGGTAGCGGAACCCGGGACAGACTCCTACAATGAGCAGTTCTTC. It encodes CASSPVAEPGTDSYNEQFF.

The rearrangement links TRBV28 to TRBJ2-5; no firm D call. The V end was cut by 7 bases, the J end by 5 bases, with 8 bases between. Looked up from germline, CDR1 is MDHEN and CDR2 is SYDVKM. This CDR3 comprises 11 residues. CDR3 amino acids: CASIYGETQYF. CDR3 coding DNA: TGTGCCAGCATCTATGGGGAGACCCAGTACTTC.

The rearrangement uses TRBV28 and TRBJ2-7, with 11 bases lining up with TRBD2. The CDR3 is made up of 16 amino acids. Per germline, CDR1 MDHEN and CDR2 SYDVKM. The trim removed 6 bases at V and 3 bases at J, leaving 10 bases unmatched. In DNA, the CDR3 is TGTGCCAGCAGAGTAACCGGGACTAGCGGTTACTACGAGCAGTACTTC. Translating gives CASRVTGTSGYYEQYF.

The rearrangement links TRBV2 to TRBJ2-1, with D possibly being TRBD2 (7 bases). Deletions cut 4 bases from V and 12 bases from J, with 13 bases between. Germline CDR1 SNHLY, CDR2 FYNNEI. The CDR3 spans 12 residues. CDR3 DNA: TGTGCCAGCAGTGTTGAGGGAGGGGGGCAGTTCTTC. It translates to CASSVEGGGQFF.

The chain couples TRBV9 to TRBJ2-3, with unresolved D. The germline CDR1 and CDR2 sequences are SGDLS and YYNGEE. Trimming removed 0 bases at V and 5 bases at J, with 10 bases between. The CDR3 is made up of 14 amino acids. In nucleotides, the CDR3 is TGTGCCAGCAGCGTAGACGTGTCGGGAGATACGCAGTATTTT. Protein sequence: CASSVDVSGDTQYF.

J is TRBJ2-7 and V is TRBV7-9; the match to TRBD1 covers 9 bases. Trimming removed 4 bases from V and 3 bases from J; junction bases left unmatched: 4. The germline CDR1 and CDR2 sequences are SEHNR and FQNEAQ (reference sequence). The CDR3 sequence is 14 residues long. CDR3: CASSYGTGIYEQYF. The DNA of the CDR3 is TGTGCCAGCAGCTATGGGACAGGGATCTACGAGCAGTACTTC. Drawing the rest from reference TRBV7-9 and TRBJ2-7, the complete variable domain is DTGVSQNPRHKITKRGQNVTFRCDPISEHNRLYWYRQTLGQGPEFLTYFQNEAQLEKSRLLSDRFSAERPKGSFSTLEIQRTEQGDSAMYLCASSYGTGIYEQYFGPGTRLTVT.

The V call is TRBV9, the J call TRBJ2-2, with a possible D match to TRBD2 (5 bases). CDR3 length: 15 residues. The germline V and J ends were trimmed by 2 bases and 8 bases, with 16 bases remaining between them. Looked up from germline, CDR1 is SGDLS and CDR2 is YYNGEE. CDR3 in amino acids: CASSVGVSREGELFF. The CDR3 nucleotides read TGTGCCAGCAGCGTCGGTGTCTCTCGGGAAGGGGAGCTGTTTTTT.

This chain joins TRBV30 and TRBJ1-2; 9 bases map to TRBD1. The J segment lost 8 bases and the V segment lost 2 bases, leaving 12 bases of the junction unmatched. Germline lookup yields CDR1 GTSNPN and CDR2 SVGIG (reference sequence). The CDR3 is made up of 15 amino acids. The CDR3, as DNA: TGTGCCTGGAGTCCGCGACAGGGGGTTGGTGGCGGCTACACCTTC. This gives the protein CAWSPRQGVGGGYTF.

The rearrangement joins TRBV6-1 to TRBJ2-3; D gene uncertain. Trimming removed 5 bases from V and 1 base from J, with 10 bases in between. This CDR3 is 14 amino acids long. From germline, CDR1 is MNHNS and CDR2 SASEGT. The CDR3 spells CASSPTAGTDTQYF. CDR3 bases: TGTGCCAGCAGTCCCACAGCCGGCACAGATACGCAGTATTTT.

This clone came up once. The chain joins TRBV6-6 to TRBJ2-7; D is uncertain. The CDR3 consists of 13 residues. CDR1 is MNHNY and CDR2 is SVGAGI in the germline V gene (reference sequence). V lost 5 bases and J 7 bases, leaving 15 bases between the germline ends. In DNA form, the CDR3 reads TGTGCCAGCAGTACACCATATACGTGGGAGCAGTACTTC. Amino acids: CASSTPYTWEQYF.

CDR3 sequence reads: CASSLAGGRSYEQYF. CDR3 sequence (DNA): TGTGCCAGCAGCTTGGCGGGGGGCAGATCCTACGAGCAGTACTTC. The chain combines TRBV5-6 with TRBJ2-7, with D perhaps matching TRBD2 (7 bases). This CDR3 is built from 15 residues. The V end was cut by 0 bases, the J end by 1 base, with 11 bases between. CDR1 and CDR2 from the germline V gene are SGHDT and YYEEEE.

J is TRBJ2-5 and V is TRBV5-6; D ambiguous. V dropped 2 bases and J dropped 5 bases, with 16 bases sitting between them. CDR3 length: 15 amino acids. Germline V gene lookup returns CDR1 SGHDT and CDR2 YYEEEE. The CDR3 DNA is TGTGCCAGCAGCTTAAGGGTCGGGCCCGGGGAGACCCAGTACTTC. Translated: CASSLRVGPGETQYF.

This chain uses TRBV19 with TRBJ2-2; 11 bases line up with TRBD1. Germline CDR1 is LNHDA and CDR2 is SQIVND (reference sequence). V shed 5 bases, J shed 6 bases, and the junction held 8 bases outside the gene matches. This CDR3 contains 16 residues. The CDR3, as DNA: TGTGCCAGTAGTCTCCCTGGGACAGGGGGGGCCGGGGAGCTGTTTTTT. Its translation is CASSLPGTGGAGELFF.

CDR3 region: CASSPAAGSSYEQYF. In DNA, the CDR3 is TGTGCCAGCAGCCCCGCGGCTGGGAGCTCCTACGAGCAGTACTTC. This chain uses TRBV28 with TRBJ2-7, with D possibly matching TRBD2 (5 bases). The germline gives CDR1 MDHEN, CDR2 SYDVKM. Trimming pared 6 bases from V and 0 bases from J, leaving 15 bases between. The CDR3 length is 15 residues. Variable domain in full (rest from reference TRBV28 and TRBJ2-7): DVKVTQSSRYLVKRTGEKVFLECVQDMDHENMFWYRQDPGLGLRLIYFSYDVKMKEKGDIPEGYSVSREKKERFSLILESASTNQTSMYLCASSPAAGSSYEQYFGPGTRLTVT.

The V call is TRBV27, the J call TRBJ1-2; the D gene is possibly TRBD1 (6 bases). V was pared by 5 bases and J by 4 bases, with 17 bases between. Germline values: CDR1 MNHEY, CDR2 SMNVEV (reference sequence). The CDR3 spans 15 residues. CDR3 protein: CASSLSSGGLYGYTF. The CDR3 nucleotides read TGTGCCAGCAGTCTCTCGTCCGGGGGCCTCTATGGCTACACCTTC.

The rearrangement uses TRBV6-5 and TRBJ1-5; 8 nucleotides agree with TRBD1. J lost 5 bases, V lost 6 bases, and 6 bases had no gene match. CDR3 length: 14 amino acids. Germline CDR1 reads MNHEY; CDR2 reads SVGAGI. The CDR3 is CASSQGQGHQPQHF. For the CDR3, the DNA is TGTGCCAGCAGCCAAGGACAGGGCCATCAGCCCCAGCATTTT.